Given below is one TCR beta chain in context. Antigen unknown. Germline CDR1 DFQATT, CDR2 SNEGSKA (reference sequence). J gave up 2 bases and V 4 bases, and 5 bases lay outside the gene matches. This CDR3 is built from 14 residues. What was amplified from RNA transcripts were TCR beta CDR3 regions. The HTBI primer set drove a first-round RT-PCR of the TCR CDR3. TCRdb itself ran the multiplex PCR reads through MiXCR, one entry per CDR3 protein. The data contain under 250,000 distinct CDR3 sequences, approximately 23% of them seen just once; the ten biggest clones take up 35%. The sample belongs to a study of T cells in Graves' hyperthyroidism and ophthalmopathy. Study results and limitations: Most expanded thyroid clonotypes above 0.001 recurred in blood. Ophthalmopathy was separated from stable hyperthyroidism by a 13 V-J model.

Among ophthalmopathy patients, the Clinical Activity Score reached at least 3, the NOSPECS grade reached at least 4, and duration remained under 3 months. Not enrolled were patients with uncontrolled infection, other autoimmune disease, pregnancy or lactation. The chain employs TRBV20-1 and TRBJ2-5, with 9 bases fitting TRBD2. The material sequenced was blood. This sequence was found in a woman aged 40-49 years with Graves' ophthalmopathy. The CDR3 loop is CSATDSGGQETQYF. For the CDR3, the DNA is TGCAGTGCTACCGATAGCGGGGGACAAGAGACCCAGTACTTC.